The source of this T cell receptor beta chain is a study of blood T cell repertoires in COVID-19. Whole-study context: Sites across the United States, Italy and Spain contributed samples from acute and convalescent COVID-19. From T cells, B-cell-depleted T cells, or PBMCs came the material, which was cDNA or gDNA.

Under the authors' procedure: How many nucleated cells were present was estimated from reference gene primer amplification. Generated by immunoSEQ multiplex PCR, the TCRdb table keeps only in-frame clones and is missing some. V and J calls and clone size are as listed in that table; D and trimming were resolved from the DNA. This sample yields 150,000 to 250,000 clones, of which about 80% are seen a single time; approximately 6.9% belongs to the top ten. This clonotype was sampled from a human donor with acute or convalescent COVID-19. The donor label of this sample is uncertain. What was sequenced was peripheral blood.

CDR3 residues: CASSPQGLSSTAEKLFF. Here the CDR3 DNA reads TGTGCCAGCAGCCCCCAGGGACTCTCCTCCACGGCTGAAAAACTGTTTTTT. The gene calls are TRBV7-9 and TRBJ1-4, with D maybe TRBD1 (5 bases). The length of the CDR3 is 17 residues. Germline assignment: CDR1 SEHNR and CDR2 FQNEAQ (reference sequence). Trimming shortened V by 5 bases and J by 7 bases, and 23 bases separated the two germline ends.